This note documents a single TCR beta chain sequence. Its specificity is unknown. The data are from a study of T cells after yellow fever vaccination. Overall study context: The fractions with low cell numbers were processed using SMART-Seq v4 Ultra Low Input. Study findings and constraints: Peaking faster, on day 5 versus 15, the secondary response was nonetheless weaker. It was a small share of clonotypes that appeared in both CD4 and CD8 compartments.

Per the germline V gene, CDR1 is SGHTA and CDR2 is FQGTGA. V dropped 2 bases and J dropped 5 bases, with 12 bases sitting between them. The CDR3 runs to 14 residues. TCRdb passed the 5' RACE reads through MiXCR, listing each CDR3 protein once. The sample records under 600,000 distinct CDR3 sequences, around an eighth being singletons. The source of this sequence is a man aged 25 to 45 who received the YFV17D yellow fever vaccine. The starting material was PBMCs, obtained on the day of the yellow fever booster vaccination. This rearrangement joins TRBV7-3 to TRBJ1-1; D is possibly TRBD1 (6 bases). In DNA, the CDR3 is TGTGCCAGCAGCTTATCTGGGGGGCGGACTGAAGCTTTCTTT. As protein: CASSLSGGRTEAFF.